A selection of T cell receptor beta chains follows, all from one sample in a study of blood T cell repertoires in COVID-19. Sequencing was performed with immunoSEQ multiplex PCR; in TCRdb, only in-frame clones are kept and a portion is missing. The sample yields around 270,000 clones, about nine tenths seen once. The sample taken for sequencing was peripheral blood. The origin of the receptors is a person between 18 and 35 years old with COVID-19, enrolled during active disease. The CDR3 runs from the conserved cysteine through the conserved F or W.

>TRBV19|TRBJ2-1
CASSPDRGDNEQFF
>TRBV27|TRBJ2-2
CASSLVLNTGELFF
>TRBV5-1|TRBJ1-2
CASSLDGGLKGYTF
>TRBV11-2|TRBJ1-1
CASILGRGLDTEAFF
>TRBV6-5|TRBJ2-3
CASSSGSTDTQYF
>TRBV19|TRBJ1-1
CASSIATGGNTEAFF
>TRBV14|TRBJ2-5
CASSQDPRYFQETQYF
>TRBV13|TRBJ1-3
CASSFSLEQGFARNTIYF
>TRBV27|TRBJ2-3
CASSFSGVGTDTQYF
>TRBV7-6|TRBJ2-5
CASSQGTVSQETQYF
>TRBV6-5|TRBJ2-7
CASATGTGGYEQYF